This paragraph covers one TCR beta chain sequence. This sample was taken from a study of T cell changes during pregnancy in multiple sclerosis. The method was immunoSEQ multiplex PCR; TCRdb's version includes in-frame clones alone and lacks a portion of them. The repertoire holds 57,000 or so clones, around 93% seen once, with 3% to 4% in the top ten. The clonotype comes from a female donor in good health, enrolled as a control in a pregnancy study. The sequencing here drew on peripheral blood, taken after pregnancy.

CDR3: CASSERGDPTRGEQYF. The DNA of the CDR3 is TGTGCCAGCAGTGAGCGGGGCGACCCAACGCGGGGGGAGCAGTACTTC. The chain couples TRBV25-1 to TRBJ2-7, with 7 bases aligning to TRBD2. CDR1 and CDR2 from the germline V gene are MGHDK and SYGVNS. The CDR3 sequence is 16 residues long. J was trimmed by 7 bases and V by 3 bases; bases with no gene match: 15.